These 23 T cell receptor beta chains originate from one sample sequenced in a study of blood T cell repertoires in COVID-19. Some clones are missing from TCRdb's copy, which holds only in-frame ones; the method was immunoSEQ multiplex PCR. The sample holds tens of thousands of clones, approximately 84% seen once. Specimen: peripheral blood. These receptors were taken from an elderly man with COVID-19, enrolled during active disease.

V usage is TRBV7-9 and J usage is TRBJ1-1; no clear D gene. CDR1 is SEHNR, CDR2 FQNEAQ, per germline (reference sequence). The CDR3 contains 13 residues. Trimming shortened V by 5 bases and J by 1 base, and 8 bases separated the two germline ends. The DNA for the CDR3 is TGTGCCAGCAGCCGCGATAGGAACACTGAAGCTTTCTTT. Amino acids: CASSRDRNTEAFF.

The genes are TRBV7-2 and TRBJ1-2; D is perhaps TRBD1 (5 bases). There are 12 residues in the CDR3. Germline loops: CDR1 SGHTA, CDR2 FQGNSA. V lost 5 bases and J lost 7, with 11 bases in between. The CDR3 DNA is TGTGCCAGCAGCAGAGGGGACTTTGGCTACACCTTC. It translates to CASSRGDFGYTF. Drawing the rest from reference TRBV7-2 and TRBJ1-2, the complete variable domain is GAGVSQSPSNKVTEKGKDVELRCDPISGHTALYWYRQSLGQGLEFLIYFQGNSAPDKSGLPSDRFSAERTGGSVSTLTIQRTQQEDSAVYLCASSRGDFGYTFGSGTRLTVV.

The chain carries TRBV19 and TRBJ1-1; the D is unclear. Per germline, CDR1 LNHDA and CDR2 SQIVND (reference sequence). The CDR3 consists of 15 residues. Deletions cut 3 bases from V and 1 base from J, with 12 bases between. The CDR3 here is CASSILAGGNTEAFF. Written as DNA, the CDR3 is TGTGCCAGTAGTATTTTAGCAGGAGGGAACACTGAAGCTTTCTTT.

The chain uses TRBV7-9 and TRBJ1-5; no definite D call. This CDR3 region has 12 residues. Trimming pared 8 bases from V and 4 bases from J, leaving 9 bases between. Germline V lookup: CDR1 SEHNR, CDR2 FQNEAQ (reference sequence). The CDR3, as DNA: TGTGCCAGCGCCCCGGTAAATCAGCCCCAGCATTTT. This sequence encodes CASAPVNQPQHF.

The count of this clone is one. The chain combines TRBV29-1 with TRBJ2-5, with 9 positions matching TRBD1. V lost 3 bases and J lost 2; bases outside the gene matches: 1. Per germline, CDR1 SQVTM and CDR2 ANQGSEA. CDR3 length: 13 amino acids. The CDR3 DNA sequence: TGCAGCGTTGAGACAGGGGGTCAAGAGACCCAGTACTTC. Translation: CSVETGGQETQYF.

The genes are TRBV7-9 and TRBJ2-3, with 8 bases aligning to TRBD2. The germline gives CDR1 SEHNR, CDR2 FQNEAQ (reference sequence). The CDR3 extends over 16 amino acids. V lost 1 base to trimming and J lost 4 bases; unmatched junction nucleotides: 7. CDR3 in amino acids: CASSLGAGEYADTQYF. The CDR3 DNA sequence: TGTGCCAGCAGCTTAGGAGCGGGAGAATACGCAGATACGCAGTATTTT. The whole variable domain, remainder taken from reference TRBV7-9 and TRBJ2-3, is DTGVSQNPRHKITKRGQNVTFRCDPISEHNRLYWYRQTLGQGPEFLTYFQNEAQLEKSRLLSDRFSAERPKGSFSTLEIQRTEQGDSAMYLCASSLGAGEYADTQYFGPGTRLTVL.

This rearrangement joins TRBV11-2 to TRBJ2-2; the D gene is possibly TRBD2 (7 bases). Germline CDR1 reads SGHAT; CDR2 reads FQNNGV. This CDR3 comprises 15 residues. Trimming shortened V by 7 bases and J by 1 base, and 13 bases separated the two germline ends. The CDR3 DNA sequence: TGTGCCAGCACCCTGGGGGGGCTGAACACCGGGGAGCTGTTTTTT. As protein: CASTLGGLNTGELFF.

The chain has TRBV7-2 and TRBJ1-1, with D possibly being TRBD1 (5 bases). V lost 6 bases and J 1 base, leaving 9 bases between the germline ends. Per germline, CDR1 SGHTA and CDR2 FQGNSA. The CDR3 runs to 13 residues. The CDR3 loop is CASSFQGNTEAFF. Here the CDR3 DNA reads TGTGCCAGCAGTTTTCAGGGGAACACTGAAGCTTTCTTT. The full variable domain, in which reference TRBV7-2 and TRBJ1-1 provide the parts outside the CDR3, is GAGVSQSPSNKVTEKGKDVELRCDPISGHTALYWYRQSLGQGLEFLIYFQGNSAPDKSGLPSDRFSAERTGGSVSTLTIQRTQQEDSAVYLCASSFQGNTEAFFGQGTRLTVV.

The chain combines TRBV21-1 with TRBJ2-7; the table names TRBD2, a call not compared with the DNA. TRBV21-1 is a pseudogene. The CDR3 loop spans 15 amino acids. The CDR3: CASSIPVTSDYEQYV. CDR3 DNA sequence: TGTGCCAGCAGCATCCCGGTGACTAGCGACTACGAGCAGTACGTC.

Of note for this clone: Germline is not matched at one junction end, which may reflect a read error. Additional DNA sequences in this sample encode the identical CDR3. This chain links TRBV12-5 with TRBJ1-2, with 8 bases aligning to TRBD1. The CDR3 contains 11 residues. In germline, CDR1 is LGHNT, CDR2 FRNRAP. The CDR3 DNA follows: TGTGCTCTACAGGGGGACTATGGTTACACCTTC. Translating gives CALQGDYGYTF.

The rearrangement links TRBV18 to TRBJ2-7, with a weak D call TRBD1 (6 bases). V was shortened by 4 bases and J by 4 bases, with 11 bases between the two germline ends. The CDR3 spans 13 residues. From germline, CDR1 is KGHSH and CDR2 LQKENI. CDR3 sequence reads: CASSQDQGYEQYF. CDR3 coding DNA: TGTGCCAGCTCACAAGATCAGGGGTACGAGCAGTACTTC.

The V call is TRBV6-5, the J call TRBJ1-6; 8 nucleotides agree with TRBD1. Losses at the gene ends were 4 bases for V and 0 bases for J; bases not matched to a gene: 2. Germline assignment: CDR1 MNHEY and CDR2 SVGAGI. This CDR3 has 16 amino acids. The DNA of the CDR3 is TGTGCCAGCAGTTCAGGGGGCGCCTCCTATAATTCACCCCTCCACTTT. Protein: CASSSGGASYNSPLHF.

This chain uses TRBV30 with TRBJ2-5; 9 bases align to TRBD1. The junction had 8 bases not matched to a gene; V was cut back by 2 bases and J by 10 bases. CDR3 length: 13 amino acids. CDR1 is GTSNPN and CDR2 is SVGIG in the germline V gene (reference sequence). The CDR3 here is CAWSWTGVEGQYF. In DNA form, the CDR3 reads TGTGCCTGGAGTTGGACAGGGGTAGAGGGCCAGTACTTC.

V usage is TRBV6-1 and J usage is TRBJ1-4; the D gene is possibly TRBD1 (6 bases). The germline V gene has CDR1 MNHNS and CDR2 SASEGT. Trimming took off 3 bases at V and 6 bases at J, with 8 bases between the two ends. This CDR3 has 13 amino acids. CDR3 residues: CASSDTGYEKLFF. CDR3 in DNA: TGTGCCAGCAGTGATACAGGGTATGAAAAACTGTTTTTT.

The rearrangement links TRBV20-1 to TRBJ1-5; a weak D match, TRBD1 (6 bases). The length of the CDR3 is 13 residues. Germline assignment: CDR1 DFQATT and CDR2 SNEGSKA (reference sequence). V shed 3 bases and J shed 3 bases, with 9 bases lying between them. CDR3 loop: CSASRQDNQPQHF. As DNA, the CDR3 is TGCAGTGCTAGTCGACAGGACAATCAGCCCCAGCATTTT.

This rearrangement joins TRBV5-1 to TRBJ1-1; D unclear. Trimming shortened V by 6 bases and J by 5 bases, and 17 bases separated the two germline ends. CDR1 is SGHRS and CDR2 is YFSETQ in the germline V gene. CDR3 length: 14 amino acids. The CDR3 loop is CASTLGNGGTEAFF. The DNA of the CDR3 is TGCGCCAGCACCCTCGGGAACGGAGGTACTGAAGCTTTCTTT. Based on the CDR3 plus reference TRBV5-1 and TRBJ1-1, the full variable domain is KAGVTQTPRYLIKTRGQQVTLSCSPISGHRSVSWYQQTPGQGLQFLFEYFSETQRNKGNFPGRFSGRQFSNSRSEMNVSTLELGDSALYLCASTLGNGGTEAFFGQGTRLTVV.

The chain links TRBV18 to TRBJ1-5, with D tentatively TRBD1 (6 bases). Germline V lookup: CDR1 KGHSH, CDR2 LQKENI. The CDR3 is made up of 14 amino acids. The V end was cut by 6 bases, the J end by 2 bases, with 11 bases between. CDR3 nucleotides: TGTGCCAGCTCCCAGTCAGGGGGCAATCAGCCCCAGCATTTT. Protein product: CASSQSGGNQPQHF. The whole variable domain, filled in from reference TRBV18 and TRBJ1-5, reads NAGVMQNPRHLVRRRGQEARLRCSPMKGHSHVYWYRQLPEEGLKFMVYLQKENIIDESGMPKERFSAEFPKEGPSILRIQQVVRGDSAAYFCASSQSGGNQPQHFGDGTRLSIL.

CDR3: CASSFTYEQYF. CDR3 DNA sequence: TGTGCCAGCAGTTTTACCTACGAGCAGTACTTC. This chain uses TRBV28 with TRBJ2-7; D not certain. Trimming took off 3 bases at V and 2 bases at J, with 2 bases between the two ends. The CDR3 has 11 amino acids. CDR1 and CDR2 (germline): MDHEN, SYDVKM.

The V gene is TRBV6-2 or TRBV6-3, the J gene TRBJ1-2; no clear D. Trimming cost V 6 bases and J 8 bases, with 13 bases left between them. This CDR3 comprises 12 residues. The germline V gene encodes CDR1 MNHEY and CDR2 SVGEGT. CDR3 amino acids: CASSLGVSGYTF. The CDR3 region has the DNA TGTGCCAGCAGCCTGGGAGTCTCCGGCTACACCTTC.

The genes are TRBV29-1 and TRBJ1-3; 8 bases are a match to TRBD1. The CDR3 has 16 amino acids. The trim removed 6 bases at V and 0 bases at J, leaving 10 bases unmatched. Germline V gives CDR1 SQVTM, CDR2 ANQGSEA. The CDR3 DNA sequence: TGCAGCGTCTCAGTCAGGGGGCTTATCTCTGGAAACACCATATATTTT. This encodes CSVSVRGLISGNTIYF.

This clone occurred a few times. V gene TRBV3-1 (or the pseudogene TRBV3-2) combines with J gene TRBJ1-1; tentative D call: TRBD1 (6 bases). This CDR3 is built from 17 residues. Trimming took off 0 bases at V and 4 bases at J, with 18 bases between the two ends. Germline CDR1 LGHDT, CDR2 YNNKEL (reference sequence). In nucleotides, the CDR3 is TGTGCCAGCAGCCAAGAAATGCGGGCACAGGGCGTCACTGAAGCTTTCTTT. Translated, it gives CASSQEMRAQGVTEAFF.

The chain is built from TRBV6-2 or TRBV6-3 and TRBJ1-1; 12 nucleotides align to TRBD1. This CDR3 is 17 amino acids long. V trimming: 2 bases; J trimming: 5 bases; junction bases outside the gene matches: 9. Germline V gene data show CDR1 as MNHEY and CDR2 as SVGEGT. CDR3 sequence reads: CASSYHPGQGAETEAFF. The CDR3 nucleotides read TGTGCCAGCAGTTACCACCCGGGACAGGGGGCGGAAACTGAAGCTTTCTTT.

The chain uses TRBV19 and TRBJ1-2, with D possibly being TRBD1 (6 bases). CDR1 and CDR2 (germline): LNHDA, SQIVND (reference sequence). Trimming cost V 1 base and J 2 bases, with 8 bases left between them. There are 14 residues in the CDR3. CDR3 bases: TGTGCCAGTAGTATAGGTGGACAGAACTATGGCTACACCTTC. Protein product: CASSIGGQNYGYTF.